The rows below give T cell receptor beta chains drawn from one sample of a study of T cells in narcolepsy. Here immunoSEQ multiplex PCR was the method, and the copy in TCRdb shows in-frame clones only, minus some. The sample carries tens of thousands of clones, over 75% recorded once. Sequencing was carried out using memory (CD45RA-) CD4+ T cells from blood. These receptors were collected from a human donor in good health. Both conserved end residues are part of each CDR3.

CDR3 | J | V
CASSVAGTGDRNEQFF | TRBJ2-1 | TRBV9
CASSLGQGWYGYTF | TRBJ1-2 | TRBV5-1
CASSGTGNEQFF | TRBJ2-1 | TRBV28
CASSREDVYNEQFF | TRBJ2-1 | TRBV18
CASSSGRGIYGYTF | TRBJ1-2 | TRBV7-2
CASSQVNEQFF | TRBJ2-1 | TRBV14
CASSLVQGEASYEQYF | TRBJ2-7 | TRBV7-2
CASRRDTSYNEQFF | TRBJ2-1 | TRBV2
CASSYLGDQPQHF | TRBJ1-5 | TRBV6-6
CASSPRPRENTIYF | TRBJ1-3 | TRBV28
CASSSGAASPFGEQYF | TRBJ2-7 | TRBV19
CASSLETGANQPQHF | TRBJ1-5 | TRBV7-2
CASSTRSSGATAYF | TRBJ1-3 | TRBV19
CASSYTRWYEQYF | TRBJ2-7 | TRBV6-5
CAWSKGTPDTQYF | TRBJ2-3 | TRBV30